This paragraph reports one T cell receptor beta chain. This clonotype appeared a single time. Its binding antigen is unknown. The sample holds no much larger clone one base away, and base qualities are not on file. A lone read is weak support. Systemically healthy Caucasian individuals from Russia, 39 in total and aged about 6 to 95 years, were included as donors. Approximately 9.3 milliliters of peripheral blood were collected from each donor into EDTA-treated Vacutainer tubes. Ficoll-Paque density-gradient centrifugation was used to isolate PBMCs, with at least 6 million obtained per sample. Trizol reagent was used to extract total RNA from the PBMCs, yielding at least 6 micrograms per sample. For every donor, flow cytometry on a PBMC aliquot measured the percentage of naive CD45RAhigh/CD27high T cells. The sample is drawn from a study of blood T cells in healthy people across ages (dated by TCRdb to about 2015). Broadly, across the study: Template switching captured roughly one uniquely barcoded TCR beta cDNA molecule per two T cells in model experiments. The study analyzed two additional independent replicas of 1 million unique cDNA reads from the same blood draw for two donors, one aged 18 to 29 and one aged 80 or older. The donors were split into four age groups: young (average around 15 years), middle-aged (around 40), aged (approximately 60) and long-lived (more than 80). To track age-related changes in TCR beta repertoire diversity, the study relied on deep sequencing normalized with unique cDNA molecular identifiers.

The research as a whole found: Since profiling was done on bulk unsorted PBMCs, naive and antigen-experienced compartments could not be conclusively compared. Observed TCR beta diversity correlated strongly with the percentage of naive T cells measured by flow cytometry. Because the CMV infection status of the donors was unknown, age-related changes in expanded clonotypes may potentially have been confounded. Estimates of total diversity based on one million sequenced T cells were regarded as lower bounds and as underestimates. Observed TCR beta diversity per million T cells fell roughly linearly with age, and a significant reduction was already apparent by age around 40. Compared with the aged group, the long-lived group had more naive CD4+ T cells, fewer expanded clones and increased TCR diversity, suggesting age selection.

Reading the germline V gene (reference sequence) gives CDR1 LNHNV and CDR2 YYDKDF. V was cut back by 0 bases and J by 6 bases, leaving a gap of 8 bases between them. The CDR3 runs 14 residues from the cysteine to the phenylalanine. Only the CDR3 region is kept as DNA, spanning 42 bases read in frame from base 1. Preparation of the library involved 5' RACE. Sequencing relied on an Illumina HiSeq 2500. A second PCR of roughly 7 to 12 cycles was run with a J-beta primer mix and a sample-barcoded 5' primer. Each TCR beta cDNA molecule received a unique molecular identifier from a template-switch 5' adaptor carrying 12 random nucleotides. Each sample yielded at least 2.5 million CDR3-containing paired-end reads. First-strand cDNA synthesis was performed from all RNA using the Mint cDNA synthesis kit, with priming by a TRBC-specific oligonucleotide. Following uracil-DNA glycosylase treatment, all cDNA underwent a first 18-cycle PCR with the universal primers M1SS and BC2_uni_R. The study's own analysis went as follows. Normalization of each sample was performed by random selection of 1 million high-quality reads, each carrying a distinct molecular identifier. Reads with shared molecular identifiers were discarded instead of being binned into consensus sequences. CDR3 identification, clonotype clustering and error correction used MiTCR with a Q25 quality threshold and the strictest error-elimination algorithm. A nonparametric unseen species model with Euler transformation was used to estimate lower-bound total TCR beta diversity. In-frame beta chains were kept once TCRdb had trimmed the public reads at Q25 with fastp and called clones with MiXCR. One record per CDR3 amino acid sequence lists the most common genes and DNA. The V and J calls come from TCRdb's annotation, not from the publication. This sample has some 890,000 distinct CDR3 sequences in its table, and just under 30% of those were observed once. The top ten clonotypes cover 10% of the sample.

These sequences were also reported in another study, on T cells of mothers and their children. The second study reports: Donors were nine systemically healthy Caucasian individuals: three mothers and their six children. cDNA synthesis used all of the extracted RNA, with approximately 1.4 ug of RNA in each 15 ul reaction. In the second PCR, the M1S primer introduced both the sample barcodes and 2-4 random nucleotides. More than 8 million TCR beta CDR3 reads were obtained from each mother, and about 3 million reads were obtained from each child. Thymic selection shapes the output of TCR recombination in a similar way in related and unrelated pairs, and inherited differences have a minor effect. Related mother-child pairs always showed normalized repertoire overlap that was slightly higher than in unrelated mother-child pairs, though the difference was never significant. No persistent microchimeric T cell clones were detected, at a sensitivity of roughly 99 clones per million clonotypes. The study used deep NGS to compare TCR beta repertoires of mothers and children, seeking features distinguishing related mother-child pairs from unrelated individuals. Mothers averaged roughly 36 +/- 4 years of age and children averaged around 11 +/- 4 years. After adapters were ligated using NEBNext reagents, the libraries underwent 100+100 nt paired-end sequencing on an Illumina HiSeq 2000. To avoid cross-contamination, the mother libraries and the child libraries were prepared a month apart and sequenced in separate runs. For each donor, somewhere between roughly 450,000 and 2,000,000 distinct TCR beta clonotypes were identified. Naive TCR beta clonotypes were estimated from low-frequency clonotypes matched to each donor's FACS-determined naive share, without sorting.

The TCR sequence derives from a woman in her thirties or forties in good health. Here the chain combines TRBV15 and TRBJ2-2; a tentative D call is TRBD1 (5 bases match). Material: blood. Read as DNA, the sequence is TGTGCCACCAGCAGAGACAGGGCCGCCGGGGAGCTGTTTTTT. Its coded protein is CATSRDRAAGELFF.